Here is one T cell receptor beta chain with its context. Its antigen remains unknown. This sample is drawn from a study of CD8 T cells in Susac syndrome. General study points: The study conceded that its TCR sequencing and HLA analysis involved relatively few individuals.

With random hexamers, reverse transcription was performed on roughly 0.45 to 1 ug of RNA. Across 54 Vbeta and 13 Jbeta, TCR beta CDR3 was amplified with immunoSEQ multiplex PCR. TCRdb re-called the immunoSEQ multiplex PCR reads with MiXCR, one entry per CDR3 protein. The sample records a few hundred thousand distinct CDR3 sequences, roughly 90% being singletons. The sample consisted of CD8+ T cells from PBMCs. The sequence was obtained from a human donor with multiple sclerosis.

The CDR3 bases are TGTGCCAGCAGCTTGGGGAGGTACGACGAGCAGTACTTC. This sequence encodes CASSLGRYDEQYF. This chain connects TRBV7-9 to TRBJ2-7; tentatively, D is TRBD2 (6 bases). V lost 3 bases and J 5 bases, leaving 11 bases between the germline ends. In germline, CDR1 is SEHNR, CDR2 FQNEAQ (reference sequence). CDR3 length: 13 residues.